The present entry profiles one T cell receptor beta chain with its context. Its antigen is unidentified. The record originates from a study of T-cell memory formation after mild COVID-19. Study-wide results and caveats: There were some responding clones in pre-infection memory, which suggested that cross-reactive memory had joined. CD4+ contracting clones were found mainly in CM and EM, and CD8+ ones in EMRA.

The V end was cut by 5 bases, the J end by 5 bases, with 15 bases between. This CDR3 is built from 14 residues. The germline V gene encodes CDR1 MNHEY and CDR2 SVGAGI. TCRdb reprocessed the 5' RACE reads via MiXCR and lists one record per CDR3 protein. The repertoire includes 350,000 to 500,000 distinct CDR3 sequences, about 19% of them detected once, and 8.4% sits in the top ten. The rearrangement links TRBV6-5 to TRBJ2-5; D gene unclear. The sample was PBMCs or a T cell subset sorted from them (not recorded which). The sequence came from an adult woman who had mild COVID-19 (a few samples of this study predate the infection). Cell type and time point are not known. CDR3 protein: CASSGLSPRETQYF. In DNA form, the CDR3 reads TGTGCCAGCAGTGGTCTATCCCCCCGGGAGACCCAGTACTTC.